A single sample is the source of the 32 T cell receptor beta chains below, sequenced in a study of control samples from healthy donors and cancer patients. The assay was immunoSEQ multiplex PCR, and TCRdb's table has in-frame clones only and misses some. The sample yields under 60,000 clones, roughly 93% seen once. The source material was PBMCs. These receptor sequences come from a woman in her 50s with head and neck cancer.

This chain links TRBV30 with TRBJ1-5; D perhaps matches TRBD1 (6 bases). The CDR3 covers 15 residues. V was cut by 2 bases and J by 4 bases, with 15 bases left in between. CDR1 is GTSNPN and CDR2 is SVGIG in the germline V gene (reference sequence). The CDR3 DNA reads TGTGCCTGGAGTCCTAAGACAGGCGTGAATCAGCCCCAGCATTTT. Its protein product is CAWSPKTGVNQPQHF.

The rearrangement links TRBV5-1 to TRBJ2-3, with D unclear. The V end lost 0 bases, the J end lost 2 bases, and 7 bases lay between the germline ends. The germline gives CDR1 SGHRS, CDR2 YFSETQ. The CDR3 runs 14 residues. The CDR3 loop reads CASSLDQATDTQYF. CDR3 nucleotides: TGCGCCAGCAGCTTGGATCAGGCCACAGATACGCAGTATTTT.

The chain carries TRBV7-2 and TRBJ2-5; unclear D gene. The CDR3 covers 13 residues. Per the germline V gene, CDR1 is SGHTA and CDR2 is FQGNSA. V lost 1 base and J 0 bases, leaving 3 bases between the germline ends. In nucleotides, the CDR3 is TGTGCCAGCAGCTTAGAGGACCAAGAGACCCAGTACTTC. Its protein product is CASSLEDQETQYF.

The rearrangement links TRBV29-1 to TRBJ2-7, with 12 bases identical to TRBD1. Trimming took 5 bases from V and 4 from J; bases not matched to a gene: 6. The CDR3 has 14 amino acids. Germline assignment: CDR1 SQVTM and CDR2 ANQGSEA. The CDR3 reads CSVKGDRGQYEQYF. The CDR3 nucleotides are TGCAGCGTTAAGGGGGACAGGGGGCAGTACGAGCAGTACTTC.

About this clone itself: Relative to the germline gene, one junction end is altered; a read error may explain this. J is TRBJ1-2 and V is TRBV7-9, with a tentative D call TRBD1 (6 bases). The CDR3 loop spans 12 amino acids. CDR1 and CDR2 (germline): SEHNR, FQNEAQ (reference sequence). The CDR3 region has the DNA TGTGCCAGCAGCTTAGAAAGCGACAGGCCTCTCTTC. Translated: CASSLESDRPLF.

The CDR3, as DNA: TGTGCCAGCAGCCCCCTGGCTAGCGGGAGCTCCTACGAGCAGTACTTC. This translates into CASSPLASGSSYEQYF. The chain recombines TRBV11-1 with TRBJ2-7; 10 positions agree with TRBD2. The CDR3 is made up of 16 amino acids. V was clipped by 5 bases and J by 0 bases; unmatched bases: 7. Germline values: CDR1 SGHAT, CDR2 FQDESV (reference sequence).

The CDR3 loop reads CASSEAGARYGYTF. The DNA of the CDR3 is TGTGCCAGCAGTGAAGCGGGGGCTCGCTATGGCTACACCTTC. This chain connects TRBV6-1 to TRBJ1-2; D might be TRBD1 (6 bases). Trimming removed 0 bases at V and 4 bases at J, with 9 bases between. Germline assignment: CDR1 MNHNS and CDR2 SASEGT. The CDR3 totals 14 residues.

This chain uses TRBV28 with TRBJ2-7, with 7 nucleotides matching TRBD1. This CDR3 comprises 15 residues. CDR1 and CDR2 (germline): MDHEN, SYDVKM. J lost 4 bases, V lost 2 bases, and 8 bases had no gene match. This chain's CDR3 is CASSLRAGGFYEQYF. DNA of the CDR3: TGTGCCAGCAGTTTAAGGGCAGGGGGATTTTACGAGCAGTACTTC.

This clone was detected once. The chain is built from TRBV5-1 and TRBJ2-5, with 12 bases fitting TRBD2. J lost 3 bases, V lost 3 bases, and 6 bases had no gene match. In germline, CDR1 is SGHRS, CDR2 YFSETQ. This CDR3 contains 16 residues. The CDR3 DNA follows: TGCGCCAGCAGCTCTCGGACTAGCGGGGCCAAAGAGACCCAGTACTTC. It is translated as CASSSRTSGAKETQYF.

The V call is TRBV7-9, the J call TRBJ1-6, with D possibly being TRBD1 (6 bases). The V gene lost 6 bases and the J gene lost 6 bases, with 12 bases spanning the gap. Germline V gives CDR1 SEHNR, CDR2 FQNEAQ (reference sequence). CDR3 length equals 14 residues. The CDR3 region has the DNA TGTGCCAGCAGTCGACAGGTCCCTAATTCACCCCTCCACTTT. Translation: CASSRQVPNSPLHF.

V gene TRBV9 combines with J gene TRBJ2-7; D may match TRBD1 or TRBD2 (5 bases each). V lost 4 bases to trimming and J lost 2 bases, with 16 bases between them. This CDR3 region has 15 residues. From germline, CDR1 is SGDLS and CDR2 YYNGEE. The CDR3 sequence: CASSSFGTAPYEQYF. CDR3 in DNA: TGTGCCAGCAGCTCCTTCGGGACGGCTCCCTACGAGCAGTACTTC.

The CDR3 DNA reads as TGTGCCACCAGCAGAGATAGGGGCTACGAGCAGTACTTC. Encoded protein: CATSRDRGYEQYF. This sequence joins TRBV15 and TRBJ2-7; perhaps TRBD1 as D (5 bases). CDR3 length equals 13 residues. Germline CDR1 reads LNHNV; CDR2 reads YYDKDF (reference sequence). V was pared by 0 bases and J by 3 bases, with 6 bases between. Full variable domain (rest looked up from reference TRBV15 and TRBJ2-7): DAMVIQNPRYQVTQFGKPVTLSCSQTLNHNVMYWYQQKSSQAPKLLFHYYDKDFNNEADTPDNFQSRRPNTSFCFLDIRSPGLGDTAMYLCATSRDRGYEQYFGPGTRLTVT.

This chain uses TRBV5-1 with TRBJ1-1; 9 nucleotides match TRBD1. The junction had 5 bases not matched to a gene; V was cut back by 4 bases and J by 4 bases. The CDR3 length is 14 residues. From germline, CDR1 is SGHRS and CDR2 YFSETQ. The CDR3 DNA reads as TGCGCCAGCAGCATACAGGGGGCCGGCACTGAAGCTTTCTTT. This encodes CASSIQGAGTEAFF.

This clone was recorded once. The chain recombines TRBV19 with TRBJ2-5, with TRBD1 matching 11 bases. Unmatched junction bases numbered 11, after V lost 7 bases and J lost 4 bases. Germline V gives CDR1 LNHDA, CDR2 SQIVND (reference sequence). The CDR3 loop spans 16 amino acids. CDR3 sequence (DNA): TGTGCCAGTACAAATAGACGGACAGGGGGCCGAGAGACCCAGTACTTC. Its translation is CASTNRRTGGRETQYF.

This clone was detected once. This rearrangement joins TRBV7-6 to TRBJ2-1, with 10 nucleotides matching TRBD2. The germline gives CDR1 SGHVS, CDR2 FNYEAQ. V dropped 0 bases and J dropped 6; count of bases not matched to a gene: 8. CDR3 length: 17 residues. The CDR3 sequence: CASSLAPHASGSNEQFF. The DNA of the CDR3 is TGTGCCAGCAGCTTAGCCCCTCATGCTAGCGGGAGCAATGAGCAGTTCTTC.

The J gene is TRBJ1-5, the V gene TRBV2; TRBD1 is a possible D gene (6 bases). Trimming took 2 bases from V and 6 from J, leaving 14 bases between them. Germline V gene sequence: CDR1 SNHLY, CDR2 FYNNEI. The length of the CDR3 is 15 residues. The DNA for the CDR3 is TGTGCCAGCAGTGAACGGGGGGCGGTAGGTCAGCCCCAGCATTTT. It codes for CASSERGAVGQPQHF.

This chain links TRBV12-3 or TRBV12-4 with TRBJ2-5; weak D call: TRBD2 (7 bases). The CDR3 length is 13 residues. Trimming cost V 7 bases and J 1 base, with 10 bases left between them. The CDR3 DNA is TGTGCCAGCAAGGGGGGGGCCCAAGAGACCCAGTACTTC. It codes for CASKGGAQETQYF.

This clone has just one count. The gene calls are TRBV28 and TRBJ2-3; TRBD1 matches at 11 bases. The junction had 8 bases not matched to a gene; V was cut back by 4 bases and J by 2 bases. The CDR3 contains 17 residues. CDR1 and CDR2 (germline): MDHEN, SYDVKM. The CDR3 region has the DNA TGTGCCAGCAGTTGGGACAGGGGGTCCCAACACACAGATACGCAGTATTTT. Translation: CASSWDRGSQHTDTQYF.

V gene TRBV3-1 (or the pseudogene TRBV3-2) combines with J gene TRBJ2-2; D is possibly TRBD1 or TRBD2 (7 bases each). The V end was cut by 4 bases, the J end by 7 bases, with 19 bases between. The germline gives CDR1 LGHDT, CDR2 YNNKEL (reference sequence). The CDR3 consists of 16 residues. CDR3 in amino acids: CASSLSGQGEGGELFF. Here the CDR3 DNA reads TGTGCCAGCAGCCTCTCAGGCCAGGGGGAGGGCGGGGAGCTGTTTTTT.

This clone turned up a few times. The rearrangement uses TRBV2 and TRBJ2-4, with 7 nucleotides matching TRBD1. J lost 1 base, V lost 6 bases, and 15 bases had no gene match. The V gene's germline CDR1 is SNHLY and CDR2 FYNNEI. CDR3 length equals 18 residues. Here the CDR3 reads CASSEFSLQGTAKNIQYF. CDR3 DNA sequence: TGTGCCAGCAGCGAGTTTTCTCTACAGGGGACGGCCAAAAACATTCAGTACTTC.

This sequence joins TRBV5-6 and TRBJ2-7; D gene uncertain. Trimming pared 2 bases from V and 2 bases from J, leaving 8 bases between. Germline V CDR1 and CDR2: SGHDT, YYEEEE. CDR3 size: 13 residues. DNA of the CDR3: TGTGCCAGCAGCTTAACAGAGACCTACGAGCAGTACTTC. Encoded protein: CASSLTETYEQYF.

The table lists this clone with a count of one. The chain uses TRBV5-4 and TRBJ2-5; no firm D call. Germline CDR1 is SGHNT and CDR2 is YYREEE (reference sequence). This CDR3 spans 15 amino acids. V was shortened by 0 bases and J by 4 bases, with 13 bases between the two germline ends. CDR3 sequence: CASSLAKAGGETQYF. In DNA form, the CDR3 reads TGTGCCAGCAGCTTGGCCAAGGCCGGCGGAGAGACCCAGTACTTC.

The chain joins TRBV5-8 to TRBJ2-7, with 8 positions matching TRBD2. The CDR3 spans 14 residues. V was clipped by 4 bases and J by 2 bases; unmatched bases: 5. Per germline, CDR1 SGHTS and CDR2 YDEGEE. The chain's CDR3 is CASSREGLTYEQYF. The CDR3 nucleotides read TGTGCCAGCAGCCGGGAGGGCCTTACCTACGAGCAGTACTTC.

This sequence joins TRBV6-5 and TRBJ1-2; unclear D gene. CDR3 length: 12 amino acids. Per the germline V gene, CDR1 is MNHEY and CDR2 is SVGAGI. The V end lost 7 bases, the J end lost 6 bases, and 12 bases lay between the germline ends. The CDR3 DNA reads TGTGCCAGCACGGCACCCTATGATGGCTACACCTTC. Protein product: CASTAPYDGYTF.

DNA of the CDR3: TGTGCCAGCAGCCCACCGATAAGGGGACCTAGAAATGAGCAGTTCTTC. Protein product: CASSPPIRGPRNEQFF. The V gene is TRBV13, the J gene TRBJ2-1; the D call may be TRBD1 or TRBD2 (5 bases each). Germline values: CDR1 PRHDT, CDR2 FYEKMQ (reference sequence). Trimming pared 5 bases from V and 7 bases from J, leaving 21 bases between. The CDR3 is made up of 16 amino acids.

This rearrangement joins TRBV28 to TRBJ1-3; 7 bases agree with TRBD1. V lost 6 bases and J lost 2; bases outside the gene matches: 7. This CDR3 spans 15 amino acids. Germline V gene sequence: CDR1 MDHEN, CDR2 SYDVKM. The CDR3 protein is CASSRRRGPGNTIYF. The CDR3 coding sequence is TGTGCCAGCAGCCGAAGAAGGGGGCCTGGAAACACCATATATTTT.

The CDR3 reads CSVDTGSNQPQHF. The DNA of the CDR3 is TGCAGCGTTGATACGGGTAGCAATCAGCCCCAGCATTTT. The J gene is TRBJ1-5, the V gene TRBV29-1; D is unresolved. CDR3 length equals 13 residues. Germline loops: CDR1 SQVTM, CDR2 ANQGSEA. Trimming cost V 3 bases and J 0 bases, with 6 bases left between them.

The V and J genes are TRBV4-1 and TRBJ1-4; D not resolved. Germline CDR1 MGHRA, CDR2 YSYEKL. Deletions cut 3 bases from V and 1 base from J, with 12 bases between. This CDR3 has 16 residues. CDR3 bases: TGCGCCAGCAGCCAGGTCTTGACGAGAACTAATGAAAAACTGTTTTTT. Amino acids: CASSQVLTRTNEKLFF.

The chain carries TRBV5-6 and TRBJ1-5, with no clear D. The CDR3 is made up of 12 amino acids. V was cut by 1 base and J by 4 bases, with 3 bases left in between. CDR1 and CDR2 (germline): SGHDT, YYEEEE. The CDR3 sequence: CASSLINQPQHF. The CDR3 region has the DNA TGTGCCAGCAGCTTGATAAATCAGCCCCAGCATTTT.

This chain connects TRBV5-1 to TRBJ2-5; 7 bases agree with TRBD2. V shed 2 bases and J 5 bases; nucleotides not matched to a gene: 12. CDR1 is SGHRS, CDR2 YFSETQ, per germline. The CDR3 extends over 16 amino acids. The CDR3 loop reads CASSLSGKGAAETQYF. The CDR3 DNA sequence: TGCGCCAGCAGCTTAAGCGGGAAAGGGGCAGCGGAGACCCAGTACTTC.

The rearrangement links TRBV14 to TRBJ1-4; the D is unclear. V was shortened by 0 bases and J by 9 bases, with 11 bases between the two germline ends. CDR3 length equals 14 residues. Germline CDR1 reads SGHDN; CDR2 reads FVKESK. In DNA form, the CDR3 reads TGTGCCAGCAGCCAAGATACAGCCAGCCAAAAACTGTTTTTT. Its translation is CASSQDTASQKLFF.

DNA of the CDR3: TGCGCCAGCACCTCAGGGGTGGGAGGGCCGAAGACCCAGTACTTC. It is translated as CASTSGVGGPKTQYF. The V call is TRBV5-1, the J call TRBJ2-5, with a weak D call TRBD2 (7 bases). Germline V lookup: CDR1 SGHRS, CDR2 YFSETQ. Trimming took off 6 bases at V and 6 bases at J, with 21 bases between the two ends. The length of the CDR3 is 15 residues.